The 3 T cell receptor beta chains below all came from one sample that was sequenced in a study of radiation and T cells in renal cell carcinoma. Regarding time point: blood 2 weeks post-SBRT. Treatment denoted: 15 Gy SBRT to primary tumor, nephrectomy 4 weeks later. The repertoire was sequenced with immunoSEQ multiplex PCR; TCRdb's copy has only in-frame clones and lacks some. The top ten clones hold 5.5% to 6.5% of a sample with some 130,000 clones, around nine tenths of them seen once. Specimen: blood, collected from a patient whose treatment included radiotherapy and nephrectomy. These receptors were obtained from a woman between 65 and 79 years old with renal cell carcinoma.

The genes are TRBV4-2 and TRBJ2-2, with TRBD2 matching over 7 bases. The length of the CDR3 is 15 residues. V was clipped by 1 base and J by 1 base; unmatched bases: 0. Germline CDR1 reads LGHNA; CDR2 reads YNFKEQ. The CDR3 DNA follows: TGTGCCAGCAGCCAAGCGGGGGGGAACACCGGGGAGCTGTTTTTT. It yields the protein CASSQAGGNTGELFF.

The J gene is TRBJ2-1, the V gene TRBV12-5, with D unresolved. Germline V CDR1 and CDR2: LGHNT, FRNRAP. There are 14 residues in the CDR3. V lost 0 bases and J 6 bases, leaving 9 bases between the germline ends. CDR3 in DNA: TGTGCTAGTGGTTTGGTTACCTCGATCAATGAGCAGTTCTTC. Translating it yields CASGLVTSINEQFF.

The chain joins TRBV28 to TRBJ2-7; 11 bases fit TRBD2. The germline V gene encodes CDR1 MDHEN and CDR2 SYDVKM. The ends lost 6 bases at V and 6 bases at J; junction bases unmatched: 10. The CDR3 runs 15 residues. CDR3 sequence reads: CASRIAGGPGSEQYF. Written as DNA, the CDR3 is TGTGCCAGCAGAATAGCGGGGGGGCCCGGTTCCGAGCAGTACTTC.